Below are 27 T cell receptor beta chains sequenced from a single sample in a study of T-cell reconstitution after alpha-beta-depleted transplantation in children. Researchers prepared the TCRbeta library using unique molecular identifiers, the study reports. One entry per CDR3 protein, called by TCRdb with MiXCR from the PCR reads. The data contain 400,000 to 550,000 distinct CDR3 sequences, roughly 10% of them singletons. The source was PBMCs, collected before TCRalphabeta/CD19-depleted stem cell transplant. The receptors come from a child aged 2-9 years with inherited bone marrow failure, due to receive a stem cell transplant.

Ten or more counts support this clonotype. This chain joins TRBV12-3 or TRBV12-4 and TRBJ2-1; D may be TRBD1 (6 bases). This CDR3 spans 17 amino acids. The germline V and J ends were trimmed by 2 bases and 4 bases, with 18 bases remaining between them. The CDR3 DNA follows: TGTGCCAGCAGTTTATATTTGGCGGCAGGGGTTTACAATGAGCAGTTCTTC. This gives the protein CASSLYLAAGVYNEQFF.

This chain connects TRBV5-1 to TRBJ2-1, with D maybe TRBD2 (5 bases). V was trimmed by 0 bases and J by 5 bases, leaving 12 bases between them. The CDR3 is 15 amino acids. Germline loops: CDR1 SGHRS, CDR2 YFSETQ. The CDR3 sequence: CASSLAVALNNEQFF. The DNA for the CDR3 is TGCGCCAGCAGCTTGGCGGTAGCGCTAAACAATGAGCAGTTCTTC.

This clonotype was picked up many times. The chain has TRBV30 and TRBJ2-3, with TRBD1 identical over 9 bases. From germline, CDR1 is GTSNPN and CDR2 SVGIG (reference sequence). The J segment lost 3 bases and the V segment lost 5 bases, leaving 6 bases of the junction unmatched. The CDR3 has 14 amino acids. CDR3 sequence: CAWSEGQGTDTQYF. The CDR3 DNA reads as TGTGCCTGGTCCGAAGGACAGGGGACAGATACGCAGTATTTT.

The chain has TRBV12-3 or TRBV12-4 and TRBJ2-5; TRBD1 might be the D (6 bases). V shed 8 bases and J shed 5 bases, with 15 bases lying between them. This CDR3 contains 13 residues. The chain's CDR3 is CASRDTLGETQYF. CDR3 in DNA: TGTGCCAGCCGGGACACATTAGGGGAGACCCAGTACTTC.

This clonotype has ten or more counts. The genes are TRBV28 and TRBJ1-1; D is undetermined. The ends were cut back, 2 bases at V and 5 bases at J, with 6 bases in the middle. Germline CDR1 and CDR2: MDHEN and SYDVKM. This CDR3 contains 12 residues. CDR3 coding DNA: TGTGCCAGCAGTTTAATCGGGACTGAAGCTTTCTTT. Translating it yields CASSLIGTEAFF.

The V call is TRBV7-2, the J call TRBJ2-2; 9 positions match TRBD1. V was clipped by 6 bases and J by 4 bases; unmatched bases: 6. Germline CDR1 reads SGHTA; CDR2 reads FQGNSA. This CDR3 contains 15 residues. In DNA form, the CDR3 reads TGTGCCAGCAGTGACAGGGGGGTTGGCACCGGGGAGCTGTTTTTT. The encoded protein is CASSDRGVGTGELFF.

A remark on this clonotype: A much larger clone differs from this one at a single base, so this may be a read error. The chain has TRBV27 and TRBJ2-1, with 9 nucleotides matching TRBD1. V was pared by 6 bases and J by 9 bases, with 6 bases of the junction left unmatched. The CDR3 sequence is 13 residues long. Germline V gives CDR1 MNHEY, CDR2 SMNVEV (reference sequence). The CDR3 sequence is CASSIQGAFEQFF. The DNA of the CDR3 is TGTGCCAGCAGCATACAGGGGGCATTTGAGCAGTTCTTC.

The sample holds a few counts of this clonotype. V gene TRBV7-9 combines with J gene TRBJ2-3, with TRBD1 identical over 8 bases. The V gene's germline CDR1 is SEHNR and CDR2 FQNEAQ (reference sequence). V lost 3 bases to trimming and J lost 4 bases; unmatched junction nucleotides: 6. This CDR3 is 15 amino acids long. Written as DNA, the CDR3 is TGTGCCAGCAGCTTCAGGGGGCCTAGCCCAGATACGCAGTATTTT. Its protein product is CASSFRGPSPDTQYF.

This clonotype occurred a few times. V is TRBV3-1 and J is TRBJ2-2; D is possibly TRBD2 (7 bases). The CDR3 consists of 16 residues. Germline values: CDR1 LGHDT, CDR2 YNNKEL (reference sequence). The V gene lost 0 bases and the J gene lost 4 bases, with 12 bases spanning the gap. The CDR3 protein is CASSQDVGGATGELFF. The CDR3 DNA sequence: TGTGCCAGCAGCCAAGATGTGGGGGGGGCCACCGGGGAGCTGTTTTTT.

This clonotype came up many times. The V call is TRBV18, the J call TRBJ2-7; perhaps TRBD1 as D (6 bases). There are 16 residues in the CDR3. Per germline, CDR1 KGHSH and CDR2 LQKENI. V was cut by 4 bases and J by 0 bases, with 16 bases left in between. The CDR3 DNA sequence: TGTGCCAGCTCACTGAAAGACAGGACGAGCTCCTACGAGCAGTACTTC. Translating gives CASSLKDRTSSYEQYF.

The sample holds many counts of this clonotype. The CDR3: CASSFPRRENRGKETQYF. DNA for the CDR3: TGTGCCAGCAGCTTTCCTCGGCGGGAGAACAGGGGGAAAGAGACCCAGTACTTC. The J gene is TRBJ2-5, the V gene TRBV11-1, with a weak D call TRBD1 (8 bases). Germline assignment: CDR1 SGHAT and CDR2 FQDESV (reference sequence). This CDR3 is built from 18 residues. V was cut by 3 bases and J by 3 bases, with 23 bases left in between.

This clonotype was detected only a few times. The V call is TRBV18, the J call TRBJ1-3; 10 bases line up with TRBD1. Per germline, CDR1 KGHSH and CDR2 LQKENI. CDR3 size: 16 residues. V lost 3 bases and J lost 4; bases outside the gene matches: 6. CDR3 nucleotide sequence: TGTGCCAGCTCACCTGCCGGGACAGGGGTCGGAAACACCATATATTTT. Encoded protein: CASSPAGTGVGNTIYF.

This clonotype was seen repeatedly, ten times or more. Here the CDR3 reads CASSFLGQGEETQYF. In nucleotides, the CDR3 is TGTGCCAGCAGTTTTCTTGGGCAGGGGGAAGAGACCCAGTACTTC. V usage is TRBV27 and J usage is TRBJ2-5, with 7 bases fitting TRBD1. Germline trimming cut 3 bases from V and 3 bases from J; bases unmatched to any gene: 7. From germline, CDR1 is MNHEY and CDR2 SMNVEV (reference sequence). The CDR3 extends over 15 amino acids.

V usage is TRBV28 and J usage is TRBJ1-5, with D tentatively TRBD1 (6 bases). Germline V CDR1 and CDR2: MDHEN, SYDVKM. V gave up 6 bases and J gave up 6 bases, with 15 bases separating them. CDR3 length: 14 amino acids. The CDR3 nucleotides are TGTGCCAGCAGCTCTTACAAGGACAGTCAGCCCCAGCATTTT. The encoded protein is CASSSYKDSQPQHF.

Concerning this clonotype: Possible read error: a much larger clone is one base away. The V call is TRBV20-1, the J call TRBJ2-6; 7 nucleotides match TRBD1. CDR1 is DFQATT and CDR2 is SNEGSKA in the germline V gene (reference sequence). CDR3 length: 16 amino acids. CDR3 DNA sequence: TGCAGTGCCTATCGGGACAGCGGCTCTGTGGCCAACGTCCTGACTTTC. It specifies CSAYRDSGSVANVLTF.

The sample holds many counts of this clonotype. CDR3 coding DNA: TGCGCCAGCAGCTTGGGGGTAGCATCCAGGCAAGAGACCCAGTACTTC. Translating it yields CASSLGVASRQETQYF. V usage is TRBV5-1 and J usage is TRBJ2-5; D not resolved. CDR1 is SGHRS and CDR2 is YFSETQ in the germline V gene. The V and J ends lost 0 bases and 2 bases respectively, with 14 bases between them. The CDR3 spans 16 residues.

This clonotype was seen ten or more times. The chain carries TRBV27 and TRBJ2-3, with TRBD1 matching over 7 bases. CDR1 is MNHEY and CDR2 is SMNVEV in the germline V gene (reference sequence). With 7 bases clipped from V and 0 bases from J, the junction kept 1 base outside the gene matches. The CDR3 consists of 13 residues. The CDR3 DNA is TGTGCCAGCAAGACAGGGAGCACAGATACGCAGTATTTT. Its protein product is CASKTGSTDTQYF.

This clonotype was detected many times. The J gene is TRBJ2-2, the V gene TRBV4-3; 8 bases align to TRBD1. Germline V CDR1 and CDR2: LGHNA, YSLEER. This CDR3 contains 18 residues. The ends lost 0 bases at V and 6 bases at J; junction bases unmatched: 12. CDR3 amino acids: CASSQDIGGQGFSGELFF. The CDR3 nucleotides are TGCGCCAGCAGCCAAGATATCGGCGGACAGGGTTTTTCCGGGGAGCTGTTTTTT.

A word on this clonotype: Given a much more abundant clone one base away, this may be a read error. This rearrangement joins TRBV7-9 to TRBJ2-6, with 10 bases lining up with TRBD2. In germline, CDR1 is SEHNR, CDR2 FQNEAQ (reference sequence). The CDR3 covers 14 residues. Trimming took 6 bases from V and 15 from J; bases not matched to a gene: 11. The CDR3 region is CASRGTSVTLDLTF. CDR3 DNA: TGTGCCAGCAGGGGGACTAGCGTGACTCTTGACCTGACTTTC.

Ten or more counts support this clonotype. CDR3 DNA: TGCAGTGCTAGAGCCAGGACAGGGTTTTCACCCCTCCACTTT. Its translation is CSARARTGFSPLHF. V gene TRBV20-1 combines with J gene TRBJ1-6; 8 bases align to TRBD1. This CDR3 is 14 amino acids long. Germline V gene lookup returns CDR1 DFQATT and CDR2 SNEGSKA (reference sequence). The V and J ends lost 1 base and 9 bases, in that order; junction bases with no gene match: 5.

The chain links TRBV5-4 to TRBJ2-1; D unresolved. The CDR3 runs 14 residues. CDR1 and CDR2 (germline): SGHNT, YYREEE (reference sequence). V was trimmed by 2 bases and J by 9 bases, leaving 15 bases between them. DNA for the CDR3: TGTGCCAGCAGCTTACAGATCGCGGATGGTGAGCAGTTCTTC. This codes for CASSLQIADGEQFF.

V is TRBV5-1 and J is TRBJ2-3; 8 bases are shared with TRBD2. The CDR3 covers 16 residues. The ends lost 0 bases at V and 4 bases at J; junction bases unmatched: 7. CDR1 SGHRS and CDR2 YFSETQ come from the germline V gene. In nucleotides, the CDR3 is TGCGCCAGCAGCTTGGGTGGAGCGGGAGTAGCAGATACGCAGTATTTT. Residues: CASSLGGAGVADTQYF.

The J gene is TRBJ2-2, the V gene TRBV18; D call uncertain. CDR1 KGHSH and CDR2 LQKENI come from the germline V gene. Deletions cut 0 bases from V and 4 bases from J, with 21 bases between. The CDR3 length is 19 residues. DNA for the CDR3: TGTGCCAGCTCACCACCCTACAGCCGCTATCGAACTTCCACCGGGGAGCTGTTTTTT. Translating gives CASSPPYSRYRTSTGELFF.

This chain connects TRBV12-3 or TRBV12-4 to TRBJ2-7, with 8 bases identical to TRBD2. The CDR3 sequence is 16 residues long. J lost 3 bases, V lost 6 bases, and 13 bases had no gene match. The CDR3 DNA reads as TGTGCCAGCAGCCGGGAATCTTCTAGCGGGTTCTACGAGCAGTACTTC. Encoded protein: CASSRESSSGFYEQYF.

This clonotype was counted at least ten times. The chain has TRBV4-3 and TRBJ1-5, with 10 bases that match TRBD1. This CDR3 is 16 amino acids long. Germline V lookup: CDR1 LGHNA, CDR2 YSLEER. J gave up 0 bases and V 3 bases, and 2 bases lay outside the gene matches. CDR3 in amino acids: CASSQDRGYSNQPQHF. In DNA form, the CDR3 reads TGCGCCAGCAGCCAGGACAGGGGGTATAGCAATCAGCCCCAGCATTTT.

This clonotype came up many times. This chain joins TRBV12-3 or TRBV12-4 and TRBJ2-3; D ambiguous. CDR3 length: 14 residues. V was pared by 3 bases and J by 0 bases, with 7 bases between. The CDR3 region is CASSFSASTDTQYF. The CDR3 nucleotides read TGTGCCAGCAGTTTTTCGGCTAGCACAGATACGCAGTATTTT.

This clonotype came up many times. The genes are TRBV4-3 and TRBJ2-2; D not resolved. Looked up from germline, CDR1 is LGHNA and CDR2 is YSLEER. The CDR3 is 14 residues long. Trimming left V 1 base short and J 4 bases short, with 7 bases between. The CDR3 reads CASSQGTATGELFF. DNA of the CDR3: TGCGCCAGCAGCCAAGGGACGGCCACCGGGGAGCTGTTTTTT.